These 10 T cell receptor beta chains came from one sample sequenced in a study of beta chain features in type 1 diabetes. Findings and caveats of the study: All four CD4+ subsets of Type 1 diabetes patients contained TCRB CDR3s that were moderately but significantly shorter.

The isolated RNA, all of it, was reverse transcribed, so expressed TCRB transcripts were what got sequenced. This table comes from immunoSEQ multiplex PCR, and its TCRdb copy is limited to in-frame clones, with some not included. The data contain about 650,000 clones, roughly 12% of them singletons. The antigens for these receptors are not known. The sample consisted of naive CD4+ T cells from blood. These receptors all come from a man aged 25 to 40 with type 1 diabetes.

Only a few counts were recorded for this clone. This chain joins TRBV9 and TRBJ1-2, with D unclear. Germline CDR1 reads SGDLS; CDR2 reads YYNGEE. The ends were cut back, 4 bases at V and 4 bases at J, with 11 bases in the middle. CDR3 length: 13 residues. The CDR3 DNA reads as TGTGCCAGCAGCACCCCCACGGGCTATGGCTACACCTTC. This gives the protein CASSTPTGYGYTF.

This clone was counted a few times. The chain has TRBV19 and TRBJ2-5; D perhaps matches TRBD2 (5 bases). Germline assignment: CDR1 LNHDA and CDR2 SQIVND (reference sequence). The CDR3 is 15 residues long. With 9 bases removed from V and 5 bases from J, the gap between germline ends came to 22 bases. CDR3 bases: TGTGCCAGCAGCCGAGTCGCCGGGGTCGACGAGACCCAGTACTTC. This sequence encodes CASSRVAGVDETQYF. Full variable domain (remainder filled in from reference TRBV19 and TRBJ2-5): DGGITQSPKYLFRKEGQNVTLSCEQNLNHDAMYWYRQDPGQGLRLIYYSQIVNDFQKGDIAEGYSVSREKKESFPLTVTSAQKNPTAFYLCASSRVAGVDETQYFGPGTRLLVL.

The chain is built from TRBV10-3 and TRBJ2-1, with a weak D call TRBD1 (6 bases). CDR3 length equals 13 residues. Germline loops: CDR1 ENHRY, CDR2 SYGVKD. V was shortened by 6 bases and J by 4 bases, with 10 bases between the two germline ends. CDR3 amino acids: CAISGQSYNEQFF. The DNA for the CDR3 is TGTGCCATCAGCGGACAGAGTTACAATGAGCAGTTCTTC.

The chain has TRBV7-9 and TRBJ2-1; unclear D gene. Germline CDR1 reads SEHNR; CDR2 reads FQNEAQ (reference sequence). This CDR3 contains 11 residues. The V and J ends lost 5 bases and 8 bases respectively, with 7 bases between them. The CDR3 is CASSPYYEQFF. The CDR3 coding sequence is TGTGCCAGCAGCCCGTACTATGAGCAGTTCTTC. The full variable domain, completed using reference TRBV7-9 and TRBJ2-1, is DTGVSQNPRHKITKRGQNVTFRCDPISEHNRLYWYRQTLGQGPEFLTYFQNEAQLEKSRLLSDRFSAERPKGSFSTLEIQRTEQGDSAMYLCASSPYYEQFFGPGTRLTVL.

The chain combines TRBV6-6 with TRBJ2-7; 7 positions match TRBD1. After removal of 11 bases from V and 3 bases from J, the junction contained 10 bases not matched to a gene. Germline loops: CDR1 MNHNY, CDR2 SVGAGI (reference sequence). The CDR3 is 13 amino acids. CDR3 sequence: CACSRDRLYEQYF. CDR3 DNA: TGTGCCTGCTCCCGGGACAGACTCTACGAGCAGTACTTC.

This clone was seen a handful of times. V gene TRBV28 combines with J gene TRBJ2-7; weak D call: TRBD2 (7 bases). CDR1 is MDHEN and CDR2 is SYDVKM in the germline V gene. Trimming removed 5 bases at V and 0 bases at J, with 11 bases between. This CDR3 contains 14 residues. In DNA, the CDR3 is TGTGCCAGCAGTCTAGGGGGGGGCTCCTACGAGCAGTACTTC. It specifies CASSLGGGSYEQYF.

The chain is built from TRBV5-1 and TRBJ2-2; D ambiguous. The CDR3 contains 16 residues. V was trimmed by 0 bases and J by 5 bases, leaving 14 bases between them. Germline-derived CDR1 and CDR2 are SGHRS and YFSETQ. Here the CDR3 DNA reads TGCGCCAGCAGCTTGGCAGCACCCATGGGGACCGGGGAGCTGTTTTTT. It translates to CASSLAAPMGTGELFF.

CDR3 nucleotide sequence: TGCAGCGCGAACGGGGGGTCCTCTGGAAACACCATATATTTT. It translates to CSANGGSSGNTIYF. This sequence joins TRBV29-1 and TRBJ1-3; weak D call: TRBD1 (5 bases). Deletions cut 7 bases from V and 0 bases from J, with 13 bases between. The CDR3 is 14 amino acids. Per the germline V gene, CDR1 is SQVTM and CDR2 is ANQGSEA.

J is TRBJ2-7 and V is TRBV2; D may be TRBD1 or TRBD2 (5 bases each). Per germline, CDR1 SNHLY and CDR2 FYNNEI. The CDR3 covers 13 residues. Trimming shortened V by 4 bases and J by 2 bases, and 9 bases separated the two germline ends. The CDR3 loop is CASSGDAPYEQYF. The CDR3 DNA reads TGTGCCAGCAGTGGGGACGCGCCCTACGAGCAGTACTTC.

The chain carries TRBV6-5 and TRBJ2-7, with D possibly being TRBD1 (6 bases). V lost 4 bases and J 4 bases, leaving 17 bases between the germline ends. CDR1 is MNHEY, CDR2 SVGAGI, per germline. The CDR3 is made up of 15 amino acids. The CDR3 sequence is CASSSAGTSKYEQYF. As DNA, the CDR3 is TGTGCCAGCAGTTCCGCCGGGACATCGAAGTACGAGCAGTACTTC.